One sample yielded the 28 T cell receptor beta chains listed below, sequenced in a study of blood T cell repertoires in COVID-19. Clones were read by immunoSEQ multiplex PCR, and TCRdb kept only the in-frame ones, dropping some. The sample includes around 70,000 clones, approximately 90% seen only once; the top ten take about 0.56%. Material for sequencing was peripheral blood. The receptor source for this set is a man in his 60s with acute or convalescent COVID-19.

The CDR3 loop is CASSLFRDNAGELFF. The CDR3 DNA follows: TGCGCCAGCAGCTTGTTCAGGGATAACGCCGGGGAGCTGTTTTTT. This chain connects TRBV5-1 to TRBJ2-2; D is perhaps TRBD1 (5 bases). Deletions cut 1 base from V and 6 bases from J, with 13 bases between. The CDR3 has 15 amino acids. Germline V gene data show CDR1 as SGHRS and CDR2 as YFSETQ.

This CDR3 is CASSRLTSGGEETQYF. In nucleotides, the CDR3 is TGTGCCAGCAGCCGACTGACTAGCGGGGGAGAAGAGACCCAGTACTTC. The chain couples TRBV3-1 (or the pseudogene TRBV3-2) to TRBJ2-5; 12 nucleotides align to TRBD2. The V segment lost 4 bases and the J segment 3 bases; nucleotides outside the gene matches: 6. The CDR3 consists of 16 residues. CDR1 and CDR2 from the germline V gene are LGHDT and YNNKEL (reference sequence).

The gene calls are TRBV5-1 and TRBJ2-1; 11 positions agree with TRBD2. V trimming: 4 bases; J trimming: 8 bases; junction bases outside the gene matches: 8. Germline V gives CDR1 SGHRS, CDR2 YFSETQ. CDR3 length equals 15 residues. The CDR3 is CASSMTSGVVDEQFF. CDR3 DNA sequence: TGCGCCAGCAGCATGACTAGCGGGGTTGTTGATGAGCAGTTCTTC.

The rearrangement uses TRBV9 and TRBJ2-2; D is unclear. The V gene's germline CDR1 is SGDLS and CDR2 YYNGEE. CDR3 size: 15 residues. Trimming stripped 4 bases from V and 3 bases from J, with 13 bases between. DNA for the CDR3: TGTGCCAGCAGCTTATCAAGCCGGGACACCGGGGAGCTGTTTTTT. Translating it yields CASSLSSRDTGELFF.

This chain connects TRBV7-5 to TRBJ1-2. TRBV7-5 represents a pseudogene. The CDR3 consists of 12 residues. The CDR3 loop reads CVRSLPGSLYTF. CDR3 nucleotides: TGTGTCAGAAGCTTGCCGGGGAGCCTCTACACCTTC.

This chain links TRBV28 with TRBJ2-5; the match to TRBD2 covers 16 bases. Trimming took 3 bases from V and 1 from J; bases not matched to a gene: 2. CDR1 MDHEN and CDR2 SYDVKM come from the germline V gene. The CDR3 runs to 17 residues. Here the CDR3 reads CASSLGTSGGGQETQYF. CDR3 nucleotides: TGTGCCAGCAGTTTGGGGACTAGCGGGGGGGGCCAAGAGACCCAGTACTTC. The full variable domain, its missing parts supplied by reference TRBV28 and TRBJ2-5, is DVKVTQSSRYLVKRTGEKVFLECVQDMDHENMFWYRQDPGLGLRLIYFSYDVKMKEKGDIPEGYSVSREKKERFSLILESASTNQTSMYLCASSLGTSGGGQETQYFGPGTRLLVL.

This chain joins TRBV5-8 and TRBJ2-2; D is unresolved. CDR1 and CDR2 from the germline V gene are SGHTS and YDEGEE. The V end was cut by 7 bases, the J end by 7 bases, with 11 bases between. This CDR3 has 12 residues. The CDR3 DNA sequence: TGTGCCAGCCGCCCGATAGTCGGGGAGCTGTTTTTT. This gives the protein CASRPIVGELFF.

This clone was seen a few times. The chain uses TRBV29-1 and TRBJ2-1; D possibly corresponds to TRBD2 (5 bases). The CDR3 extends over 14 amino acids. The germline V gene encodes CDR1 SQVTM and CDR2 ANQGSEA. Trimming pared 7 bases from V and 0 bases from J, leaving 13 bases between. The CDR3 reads CSGGLPSSYNEQFF. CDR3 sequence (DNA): TGCAGCGGCGGACTGCCGAGCTCCTACAATGAGCAGTTCTTC.

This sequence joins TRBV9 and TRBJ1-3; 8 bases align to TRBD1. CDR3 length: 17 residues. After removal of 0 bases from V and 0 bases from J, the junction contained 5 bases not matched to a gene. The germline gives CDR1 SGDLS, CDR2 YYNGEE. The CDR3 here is CASSVGPGQVSGNTIYF. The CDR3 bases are TGTGCCAGCAGCGTAGGTCCGGGACAGGTCTCTGGAAACACCATATATTTT.

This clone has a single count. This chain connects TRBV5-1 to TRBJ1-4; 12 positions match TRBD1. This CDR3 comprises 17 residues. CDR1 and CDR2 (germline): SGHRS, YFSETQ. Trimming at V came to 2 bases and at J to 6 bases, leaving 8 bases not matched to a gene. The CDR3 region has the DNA TGCGCCAGCAGCTTCGGGACAGGGGGCGGTAGTGATGAAAAACTGTTTTTT. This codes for CASSFGTGGGSDEKLFF.

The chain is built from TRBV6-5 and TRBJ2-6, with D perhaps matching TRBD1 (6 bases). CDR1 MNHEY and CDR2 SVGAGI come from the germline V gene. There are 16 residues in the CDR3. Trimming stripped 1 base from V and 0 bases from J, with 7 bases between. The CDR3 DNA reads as TGTGCCAGCAGTTACTGGACAGCCTCTGGGGCCAACGTCCTGACTTTC. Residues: CASSYWTASGANVLTF.

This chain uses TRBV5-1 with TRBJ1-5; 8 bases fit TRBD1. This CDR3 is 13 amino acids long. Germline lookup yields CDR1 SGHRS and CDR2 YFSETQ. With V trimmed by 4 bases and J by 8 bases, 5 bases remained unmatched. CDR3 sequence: CASSRTGIEPQHF. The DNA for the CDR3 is TGCGCCAGCAGCAGGACAGGGATCGAGCCCCAGCATTTT.

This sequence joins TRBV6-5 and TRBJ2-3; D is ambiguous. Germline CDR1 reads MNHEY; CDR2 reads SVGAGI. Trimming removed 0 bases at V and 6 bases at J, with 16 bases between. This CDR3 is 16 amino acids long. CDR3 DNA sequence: TGTGCCAGCAGTTACTCGCCTTTGATGGAGCAGGATACGCAGTATTTT. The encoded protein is CASSYSPLMEQDTQYF.

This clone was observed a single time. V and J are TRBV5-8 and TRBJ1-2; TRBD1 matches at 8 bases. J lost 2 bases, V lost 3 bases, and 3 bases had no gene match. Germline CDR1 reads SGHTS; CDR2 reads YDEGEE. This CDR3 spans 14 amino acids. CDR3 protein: CASSWTGNNYGYTF. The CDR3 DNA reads TGTGCCAGCAGCTGGACAGGGAACAACTATGGCTACACCTTC.

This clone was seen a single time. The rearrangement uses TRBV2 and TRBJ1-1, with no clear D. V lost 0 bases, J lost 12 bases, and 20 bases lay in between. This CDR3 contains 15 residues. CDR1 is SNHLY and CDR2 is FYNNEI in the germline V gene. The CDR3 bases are TGTGCCAGCAGTGAAGCGGGAAGAGGGATGAAGATAACTTTCTTT. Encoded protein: CASSEAGRGMKITFF.

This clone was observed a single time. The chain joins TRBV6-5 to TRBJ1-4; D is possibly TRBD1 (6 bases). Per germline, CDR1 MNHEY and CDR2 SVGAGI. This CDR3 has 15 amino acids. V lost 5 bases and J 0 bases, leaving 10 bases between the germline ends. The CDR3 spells CASSRDTTTNEKLFF. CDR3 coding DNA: TGTGCCAGCAGTCGGGACACCACAACTAATGAAAAACTGTTTTTT.

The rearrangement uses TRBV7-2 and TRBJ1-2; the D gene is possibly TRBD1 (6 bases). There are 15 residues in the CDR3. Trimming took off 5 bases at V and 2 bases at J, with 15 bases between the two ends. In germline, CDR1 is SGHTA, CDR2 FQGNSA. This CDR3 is CASSPASTGNYGYTF. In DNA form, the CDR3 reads TGTGCCAGCAGCCCCGCGTCCACAGGGAACTATGGCTACACCTTC.

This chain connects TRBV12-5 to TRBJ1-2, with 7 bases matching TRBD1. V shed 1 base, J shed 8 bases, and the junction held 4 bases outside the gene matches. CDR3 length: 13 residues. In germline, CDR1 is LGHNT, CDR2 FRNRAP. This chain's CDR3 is CASGLDRGRGYTF. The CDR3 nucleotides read TGTGCTAGTGGTTTGGACAGGGGTAGGGGCTACACCTTC.

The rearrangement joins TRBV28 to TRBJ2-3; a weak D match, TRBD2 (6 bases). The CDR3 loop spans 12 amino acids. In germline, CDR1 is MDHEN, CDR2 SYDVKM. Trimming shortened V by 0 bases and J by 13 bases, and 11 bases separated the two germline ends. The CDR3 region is CASSLWGGVEYF. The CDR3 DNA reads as TGTGCCAGCAGTTTATGGGGGGGTGTCGAGTATTTT.

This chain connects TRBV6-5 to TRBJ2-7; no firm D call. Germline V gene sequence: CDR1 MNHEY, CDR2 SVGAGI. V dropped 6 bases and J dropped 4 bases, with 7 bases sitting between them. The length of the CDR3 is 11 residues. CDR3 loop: CASRAGYEQYF. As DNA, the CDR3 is TGTGCCAGCAGGGCAGGTTACGAGCAGTACTTC.

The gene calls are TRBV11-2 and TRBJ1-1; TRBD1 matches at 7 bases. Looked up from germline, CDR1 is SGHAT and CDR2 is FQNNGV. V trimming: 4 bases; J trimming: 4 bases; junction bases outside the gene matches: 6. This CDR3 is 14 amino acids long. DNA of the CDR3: TGTGCCAGCAGCTATAAGGGGGCGTCCACTGAAGCTTTCTTT. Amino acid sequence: CASSYKGASTEAFF. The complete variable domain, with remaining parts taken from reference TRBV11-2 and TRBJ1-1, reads EAGVAQSPRYKIIEKRQSVAFWCNPISGHATLYWYQQILGQGPKLLIQFQNNGVVDDSQLPKDRFSAERLKGVDSTLKIQPAKLEDSAVYLCASSYKGASTEAFFGQGTRLTVV.

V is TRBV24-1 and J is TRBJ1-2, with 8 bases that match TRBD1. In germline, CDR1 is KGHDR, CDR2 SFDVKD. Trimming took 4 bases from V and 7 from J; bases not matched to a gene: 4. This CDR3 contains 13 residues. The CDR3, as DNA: TGTGCCACCAGTGAAGGGACAGGATTTGGCTACACCTTC. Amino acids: CATSEGTGFGYTF.

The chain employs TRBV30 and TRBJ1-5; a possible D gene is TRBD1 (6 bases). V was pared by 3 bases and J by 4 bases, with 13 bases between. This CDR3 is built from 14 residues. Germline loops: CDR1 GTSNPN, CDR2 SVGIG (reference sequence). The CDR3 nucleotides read TGTGCCTGGAGGGGGGCTGTACCAAATCAGCCCCAGCATTTT. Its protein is CAWRGAVPNQPQHF. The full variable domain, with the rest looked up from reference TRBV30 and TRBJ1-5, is SQTIHQWPATLVQPVGSPLSLECTVEGTSNPNLYWYRQAAGRGLQLLFYSVGIGQISSEVPQNLSASRPQDRQFILSSKKLLLSDSGFYLCAWRGAVPNQPQHFGDGTRLSIL.

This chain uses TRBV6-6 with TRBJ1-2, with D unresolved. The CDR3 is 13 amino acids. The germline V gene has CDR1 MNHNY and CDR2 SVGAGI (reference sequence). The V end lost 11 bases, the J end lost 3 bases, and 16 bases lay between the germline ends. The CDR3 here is CASRPGSDYGYTF. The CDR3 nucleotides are TGTGCCTCCAGGCCGGGGAGCGACTATGGCTACACCTTC.

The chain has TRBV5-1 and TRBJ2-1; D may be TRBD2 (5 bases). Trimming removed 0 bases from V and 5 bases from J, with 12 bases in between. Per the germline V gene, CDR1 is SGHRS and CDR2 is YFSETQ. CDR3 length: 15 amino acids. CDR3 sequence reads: CASSLGALVNNEQFF. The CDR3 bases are TGCGCCAGCAGCTTGGGGGCACTAGTGAACAATGAGCAGTTCTTC.

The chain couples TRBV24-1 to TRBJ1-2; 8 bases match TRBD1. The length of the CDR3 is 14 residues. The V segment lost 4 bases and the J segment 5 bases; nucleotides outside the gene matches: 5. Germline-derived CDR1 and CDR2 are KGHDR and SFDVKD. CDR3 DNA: TGTGCCACCAGTGAACCAGGGGGCATGTATGGCTACACCTTC. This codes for CATSEPGGMYGYTF.

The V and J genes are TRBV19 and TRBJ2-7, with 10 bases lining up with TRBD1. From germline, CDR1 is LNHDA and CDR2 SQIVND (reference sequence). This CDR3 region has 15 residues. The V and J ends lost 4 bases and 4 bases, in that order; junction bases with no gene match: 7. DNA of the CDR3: TGTGCCAGTAGTAGCAATCCGGGACAGGGGTACGAGCAGTACTTC. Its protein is CASSSNPGQGYEQYF.

The CDR3: CASSPTGSSGNTIYF. DNA of the CDR3: TGTGCCAGCAGCCCAACAGGGAGCTCTGGAAACACCATATATTTT. The chain couples TRBV7-9 to TRBJ1-3, with D perhaps matching TRBD1 (6 bases). Trimming pared 5 bases from V and 0 bases from J, leaving 11 bases between. Germline CDR1 and CDR2: SEHNR and FQNEAQ (reference sequence). This CDR3 region has 15 residues.